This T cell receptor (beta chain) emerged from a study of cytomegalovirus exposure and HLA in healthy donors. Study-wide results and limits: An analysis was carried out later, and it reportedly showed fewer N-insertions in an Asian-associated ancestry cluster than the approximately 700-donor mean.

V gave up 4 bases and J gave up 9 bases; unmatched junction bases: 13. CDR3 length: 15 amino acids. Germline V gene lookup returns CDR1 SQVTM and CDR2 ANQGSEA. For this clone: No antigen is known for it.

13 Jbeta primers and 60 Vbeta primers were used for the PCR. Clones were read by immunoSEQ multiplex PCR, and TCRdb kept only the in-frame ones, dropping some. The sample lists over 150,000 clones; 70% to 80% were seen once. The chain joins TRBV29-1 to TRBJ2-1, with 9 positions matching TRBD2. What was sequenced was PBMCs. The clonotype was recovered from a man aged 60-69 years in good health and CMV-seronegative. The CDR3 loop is CSVVQRLAASGEQFF. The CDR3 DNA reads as TGCAGCGTTGTTCAGAGACTAGCGGCCTCCGGTGAGCAGTTCTTC.